This T cell receptor (beta chain) derives from a study of control samples from healthy donors and cancer patients. The data were produced by immunoSEQ multiplex PCR, yet TCRdb's version contains in-frame clones alone and is incomplete. The table lists around 160,000 clones, roughly 93% of them singletons. V dropped 0 bases and J dropped 2 bases, with 11 bases sitting between them. The length of the CDR3 is 15 residues. CDR1 is MNHEY and CDR2 is SVGEGT in the germline V gene. The source of this sequence is a man in his late teens or twenties in good health. This chain connects TRBV6-2 or TRBV6-3 to TRBJ2-7, with D perhaps matching TRBD1 (6 bases). Sequencing was carried out using blood. The CDR3 sequence: CASSYSGTRTYEQYF. Written as DNA, the CDR3 is TGTGCCAGCAGTTACTCAGGGACACGAACCTACGAGCAGTACTTC.